This entry describes one T cell receptor beta chain. Antigen specificity is unknown. Terminally differentiated effector memory CD45RA+ cells were excluded from the naive CD8 cells, which were CD45RO-negative and positively selected for CCR7. Everyone who donated was a Caucasian adult who lived in Nashville, Tennessee. The record originates from a study of shared clonotypes between healthy human individuals. Study at large: Three men and a couple of women, aged 18 to 49, were donors. General study findings and limits: The four-donor shared clonotypes exceeded non-shared clonotypes in generation probability, with non-shared ones scoring lower.

Original methodology: ImmunoSEQ supplied junction-only sequences lacking quality scores, so filtering was different. Assay used: immunoSEQ multiplex PCR; TCRdb lists only in-frame clones, some missing. That table furnishes V, J and clone size, whereas the DNA furnished D and trimming. The sample carries about 550,000 clones, about 95% recorded once. V dropped 5 bases and J dropped 5 bases, with 10 bases sitting between them. Germline V lookup: CDR1 SQVTM, CDR2 ANQGSEA. The CDR3 is 11 amino acids. The genes are TRBV29-1 and TRBJ2-7; a weak D match, TRBD1 (6 bases). Input material: naive CD8+ T cells sorted from blood. This sequence was found in a woman between 25 and 40 years old in good health. The CDR3 DNA follows: TGCAGCGTTACAGGGTCTCACGAGCAGTACTTC. Protein: CSVTGSHEQYF.